This is a list of T cell receptor beta chains from one sample in a study of shared clonotypes between healthy human individuals. Only in-frame clones appear in the TCRdb table, and some are missing; sequencing was by immunoSEQ multiplex PCR. The table has hundreds of thousands of clones, 90% to 97% seen once. Sequencing was done on a sample of naive CD4+ T cells sorted from blood. The receptors derive from a woman in her twenties or thirties in good health. Both conserved end residues are part of each CDR3. The order of the fields is V gene, J gene, D gene, CDR3 DNA, CDR3 protein. A D gene is named only where the DNA matches it firmly.

V gene: TRBV14
J gene: TRBJ2-2
D gene: NA
CDR3 DNA: TGTGCCAGCAGCCAAGATTTGGCGACTAGGTACACCGGGGAGCTGTTTTTT
CDR3 protein: CASSQDLATRYTGELFF

V gene: TRBV7-9
J gene: TRBJ2-3
D gene: TRBD2
CDR3 DNA: TGTGCCAGCAGCCAGACTAGCGGGAGACCCACAGATACGCAGTATTTT
CDR3 protein: CASSQTSGRPTDTQYF

V gene: TRBV27
J gene: TRBJ2-1
D gene: TRBD1
CDR3 DNA: TGTGCCAGCAGACATCACAGGGGCCAACTAAGCCCTGAGCAGTTCTTC
CDR3 protein: CASRHHRGQLSPEQFF

V gene: TRBV7-8
J gene: TRBJ1-5
D gene: NA
CDR3 DNA: TGTGCCAGCAGCCTAGCCACAGTCCGGGATCAGCCCCAGCATTTT
CDR3 protein: CASSLATVRDQPQHF

V gene: TRBV27
J gene: TRBJ1-4
D gene: NA
CDR3 DNA: TGTGCCAGCAGCCAATGGGGTACTAATGAAAAACTGTTTTTT
CDR3 protein: CASSQWGTNEKLFF

V gene: TRBV15
J gene: TRBJ2-5
D gene: TRBD1
CDR3 DNA: TGTGCCACCAGCAGATATAAAATCACCGGGACAGGGTGGGAGACCCAGTACTTC
CDR3 protein: CATSRYKITGTGWETQYF

V gene: TRBV6-1
J gene: TRBJ2-7
D gene: TRBD2
CDR3 DNA: TGTGCCAGCAGTGCCCGACTAGCGGGAGGGCGAGGGGAGCAGTACTTC
CDR3 protein: CASSARLAGGRGEQYF

V gene: TRBV4-1
J gene: TRBJ2-3
D gene: TRBD2
CDR3 DNA: TGCGCCAGCAGCCAAGGGGGACTAGCGGGAAGGCGTGTCACAGATACGCAGTATTTT
CDR3 protein: CASSQGGLAGRRVTDTQYF

V gene: TRBV30
J gene: TRBJ1-6
D gene: NA
CDR3 DNA: TGTGCCTGGAATCTCCCCGATTCACCCCTCCACTTT
CDR3 protein: CAWNLPDSPLHF

V gene: TRBV5-1
J gene: TRBJ2-1
D gene: TRBD2
CDR3 DNA: TGCGCCAGCAGCCCCGGGCAGCGGGAGTTCTACAATGAGCAGTTCTTC
CDR3 protein: CASSPGQREFYNEQFF

V gene: TRBV6-1
J gene: TRBJ1-2
D gene: NA
CDR3 DNA: TGTGCCAGCAGTGAAGAGGTTTGGGGGTTAAATGGCTACACCTTC
CDR3 protein: CASSEEVWGLNGYTF

V gene: TRBV10-3
J gene: TRBJ2-7
D gene: TRBD1
CDR3 DNA: TGTGCCATCAGTGATCGGGACAGGGGCTCCTACGAGCAGTACTTC
CDR3 protein: CAISDRDRGSYEQYF

V gene: TRBV27
J gene: TRBJ2-7
D gene: TRBD2
CDR3 DNA: TGTGCCAGCAGGGGGGGTCGGGGCGGGAGTTTGTACGAGCAGTACTTC
CDR3 protein: CASRGGRGGSLYEQYF

V gene: TRBV2
J gene: TRBJ1-1
D gene: NA
CDR3 DNA: TGTGCCAGCAGTGTCCTTTTCACTGAAGCTTTCTTT
CDR3 protein: CASSVLFTEAFF

V gene: TRBV6-9
J gene: TRBJ2-2
D gene: NA
CDR3 DNA: TGTGCCAGCACCAGAGAACGAACCGGGGAGCTGTTTTTT
CDR3 protein: CASTRERTGELFF

V gene: TRBV9
J gene: TRBJ2-1
D gene: TRBD2
CDR3 DNA: TGTGCCAGCAGCCCAGACAAGAAGCGGGAGGGGGCCCATGAGCAGTTCTTC
CDR3 protein: CASSPDKKREGAHEQFF

V gene: TRBV18
J gene: TRBJ1-1
D gene: NA
CDR3 DNA: TGTGCCAGCTCACCTTGGGAGTCTGAAGCTTTCTTT
CDR3 protein: CASSPWESEAFF

V gene: TRBV10-3
J gene: TRBJ2-7
D gene: NA
CDR3 DNA: TGTGCCATCAGTGCCGGCCACTACAGCTACGAGCAGTACTTC
CDR3 protein: CAISAGHYSYEQYF

V gene: TRBV18
J gene: TRBJ2-7
D gene: NA
CDR3 DNA: TGTGCCAGCTCAGCCGGGCCGGGCCTCCAGTACTTC
CDR3 protein: CASSAGPGLQYF

V gene: TRBV27
J gene: TRBJ1-4
D gene: NA
CDR3 DNA: TGTGCCAGCAGTTTAAGAAGGGGGGTAGGAGAAAAACTGTTTTTT
CDR3 protein: CASSLRRGVGEKLFF

V gene: TRBV27
J gene: TRBJ2-1
D gene: NA
CDR3 DNA: TGTGCCAGCAGTCCTCTTGGGACTGGGGGTGAGCAGTTCTTC
CDR3 protein: CASSPLGTGGEQFF

V gene: TRBV27
J gene: TRBJ2-7
D gene: TRBD1
CDR3 DNA: TGTGCCAGCGGCCGGGACAGGGAAAGAAGCGAGCAGTACTTC
CDR3 protein: CASGRDRERSEQYF

V gene: TRBV5-1
J gene: TRBJ2-1
D gene: NA
CDR3 DNA: TGCGCCAGCAGCTTGGCCAGCCTCGGGAATGAGCAGTTCTTC
CDR3 protein: CASSLASLGNEQFF

V gene: TRBV7-6
J gene: TRBJ2-7
D gene: TRBD2
CDR3 DNA: TGTGCCAGCAGCTTAGGGGGACTAGCGGGAGACGAGCAGTACTTC
CDR3 protein: CASSLGGLAGDEQYF